This T cell receptor (beta chain) was recovered during a study of T cells in Graves' hyperthyroidism and ophthalmopathy. General study points: From stable hyperthyroidism, ophthalmopathy was separated by a 13 V-J model.

Concerning this clonotype itself: Its antigen is not known.

RNA transcripts yielded amplified TCR beta CDR3 regions. HTBI primers were used for first-round RT-PCR of the TCR CDR3. TCRdb re-analysed the multiplex PCR reads in MiXCR, keeping a single row per CDR3 protein. This table has around 560,000 distinct CDR3 sequences, around 17% appearing once. Trimming took off 5 bases at V and 5 bases at J, with 7 bases between the two ends. The CDR3 is 11 residues long. Germline V gene data show CDR1 as SQVTM and CDR2 as ANQGSEA. This TCR was recovered from a woman aged 18-35 years with Graves' hyperthyroidism. The chain couples TRBV29-1 to TRBJ2-1; D not resolved. Sequenced: blood. The DNA of the CDR3 is TGCAGCGTTTGGGCCCACAATGAGCAGTTCTTC. Protein product: CSVWAHNEQFF.